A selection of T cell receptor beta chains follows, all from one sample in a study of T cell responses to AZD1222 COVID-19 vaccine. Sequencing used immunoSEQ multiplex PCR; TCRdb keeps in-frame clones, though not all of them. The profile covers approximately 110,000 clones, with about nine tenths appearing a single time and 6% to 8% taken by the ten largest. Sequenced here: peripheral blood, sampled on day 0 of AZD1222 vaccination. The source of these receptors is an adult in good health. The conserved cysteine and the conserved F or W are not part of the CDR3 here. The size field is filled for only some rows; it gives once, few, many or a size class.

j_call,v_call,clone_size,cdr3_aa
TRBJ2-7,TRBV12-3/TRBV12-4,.,ASSSGLGYEQY
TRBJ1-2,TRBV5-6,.,ASTPGQDANYGYT
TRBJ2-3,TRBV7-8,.,ASSFAMDTQY
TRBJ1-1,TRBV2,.,ASSEIGVGTEAF
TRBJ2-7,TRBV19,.,ASSIDSQGAYEQY
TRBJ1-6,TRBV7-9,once,ASRDRGGSPLH
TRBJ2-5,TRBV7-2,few,ASSLARQLQETQY
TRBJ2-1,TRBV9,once,ASTPSGGVYNEQF
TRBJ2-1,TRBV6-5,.,ASRDLAGGQVEQF
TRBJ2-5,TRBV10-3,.,AISESEGTVGETQY
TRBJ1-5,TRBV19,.,ASSSILGQGNQPQH
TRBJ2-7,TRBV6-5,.,ASSYSTGTQY
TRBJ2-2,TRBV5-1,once,ASSLRSTGTNTGELF
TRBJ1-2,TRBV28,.,ASSLGAYGYT
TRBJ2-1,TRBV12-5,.,ASARGGSYNEQF
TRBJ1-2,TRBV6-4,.,ASSDSPVQGLYGYT
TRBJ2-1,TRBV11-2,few,ASSLLAGTFYNEQF
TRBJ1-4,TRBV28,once,ASSFITPEDEKLF
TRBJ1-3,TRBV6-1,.,ASSEGQGSGNTIY
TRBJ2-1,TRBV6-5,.,ASSPGQIYNEQF
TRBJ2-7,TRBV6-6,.,ASLGGAVYEQY
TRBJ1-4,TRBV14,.,ASSQESGINEKLF
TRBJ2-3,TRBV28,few,ASSLQGARTDTQY
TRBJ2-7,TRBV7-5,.,VRSSGTSAFIAEQY
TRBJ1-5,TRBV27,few,ASSRGQGNQPQH
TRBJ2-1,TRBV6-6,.,ASSALGTGNEQF
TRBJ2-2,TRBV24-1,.,ATSDQNRELF
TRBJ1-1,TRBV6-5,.,ASSYSVGPNTEAF
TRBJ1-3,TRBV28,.,ASSLRGAGSGNTIY
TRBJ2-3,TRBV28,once,ASSPSAGSTDTQY
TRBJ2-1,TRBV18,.,ASSPPPSGRSEQF
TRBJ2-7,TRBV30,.,AWSGLAGSYEQY
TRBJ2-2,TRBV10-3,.,AIADREHTGELF
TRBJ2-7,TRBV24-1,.,ASRSPGASREQY
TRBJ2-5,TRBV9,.,ASSPEGLAAQETQY
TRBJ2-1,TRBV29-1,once,SGGAGIRNEQF
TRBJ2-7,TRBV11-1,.,ASSGYRGPSYEQY
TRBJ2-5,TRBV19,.,ASKTSGRETQY
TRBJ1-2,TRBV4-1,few,ASSHRGGYT
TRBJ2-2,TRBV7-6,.,ASTPTGAPTGELF
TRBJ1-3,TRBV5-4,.,ASRPFGGPGNTIY
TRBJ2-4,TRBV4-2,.,ASSQGRGAIGAKNIQY
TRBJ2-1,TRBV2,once,ASRSTSGAYNEQF
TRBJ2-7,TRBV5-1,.,ASSFGGGPGEQY
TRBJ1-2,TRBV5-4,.,ASSTDMRGGYT
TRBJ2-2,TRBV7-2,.,ASSPGLAETGELF
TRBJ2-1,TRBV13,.,ASSSNKGLAGLSGNEQF
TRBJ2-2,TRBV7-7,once,ASSVIAGVSGELF
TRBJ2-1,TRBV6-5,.,ASSYSRVYNEQF
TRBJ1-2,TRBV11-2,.,ASSLEWGPWSGYT
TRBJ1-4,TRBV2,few,ASSEESTGNEKLF
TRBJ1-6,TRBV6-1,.,ASSEVGTGGYGSPLH
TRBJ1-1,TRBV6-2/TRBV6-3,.,ASSPGQGGTEAF
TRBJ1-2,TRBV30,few,AWSTGGGNYGYT
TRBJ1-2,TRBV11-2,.,ASSDGGNYGYT